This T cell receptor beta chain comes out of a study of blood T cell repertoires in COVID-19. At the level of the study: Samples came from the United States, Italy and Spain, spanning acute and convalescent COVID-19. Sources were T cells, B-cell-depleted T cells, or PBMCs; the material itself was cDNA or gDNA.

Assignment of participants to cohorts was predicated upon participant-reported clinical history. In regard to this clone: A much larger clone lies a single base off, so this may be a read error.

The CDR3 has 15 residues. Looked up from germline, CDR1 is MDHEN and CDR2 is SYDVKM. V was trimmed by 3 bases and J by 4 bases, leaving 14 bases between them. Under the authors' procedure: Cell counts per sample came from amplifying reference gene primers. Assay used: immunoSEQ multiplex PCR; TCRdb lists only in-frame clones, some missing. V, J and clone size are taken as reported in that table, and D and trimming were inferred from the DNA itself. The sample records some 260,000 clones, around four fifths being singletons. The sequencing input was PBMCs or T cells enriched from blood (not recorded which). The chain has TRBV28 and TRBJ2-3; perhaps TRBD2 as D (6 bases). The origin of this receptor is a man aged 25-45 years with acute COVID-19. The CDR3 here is CASSFGSGHPDTQYF. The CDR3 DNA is TGTGCCAGCAGTTTCGGGAGCGGGCATCCAGATACGCAGTATTTT.